These 2 T cell receptor beta chains share one sample of origin, sequenced in a study of T-cell memory formation after mild COVID-19. Via MiXCR, TCRdb re-called the 5' RACE reads, giving one row per CDR3 protein. The sample gives roughly 190,000 distinct CDR3 sequences, over 9.5% of which show up once; around 3.3% is in the top ten. Sample: PBMCs or a T cell subset sorted from them (not recorded which). These receptor sequences come from a man aged 18 to 30 who had mild COVID-19 (a few samples of this study predate the infection). Cell type and time point are not known.

The chain joins TRBV6-2 or TRBV6-3 to TRBJ1-5; D unresolved. V lost 2 bases and J 4 bases, leaving 12 bases between the germline ends. The CDR3 loop spans 15 amino acids. Germline V gives CDR1 MNHEY, CDR2 SVGEGT. The CDR3 spells CASSYVPNRNQPQHF. CDR3 sequence (DNA): TGTGCCAGCAGTTACGTACCTAATCGGAATCAGCCCCAGCATTTT.

The sample holds a few counts of this clonotype. V is TRBV29-1 and J is TRBJ1-5, with TRBD1 as a possible D gene (6 bases). The CDR3 totals 14 residues. Trimming stripped 4 bases from V and 0 bases from J, with 10 bases between. CDR1 and CDR2 from the germline V gene are SQVTM and ANQGSEA. The chain's CDR3 is CSVAWGLSNQPQHF. DNA for the CDR3: TGCAGCGTTGCCTGGGGGCTTAGCAATCAGCCCCAGCATTTT.